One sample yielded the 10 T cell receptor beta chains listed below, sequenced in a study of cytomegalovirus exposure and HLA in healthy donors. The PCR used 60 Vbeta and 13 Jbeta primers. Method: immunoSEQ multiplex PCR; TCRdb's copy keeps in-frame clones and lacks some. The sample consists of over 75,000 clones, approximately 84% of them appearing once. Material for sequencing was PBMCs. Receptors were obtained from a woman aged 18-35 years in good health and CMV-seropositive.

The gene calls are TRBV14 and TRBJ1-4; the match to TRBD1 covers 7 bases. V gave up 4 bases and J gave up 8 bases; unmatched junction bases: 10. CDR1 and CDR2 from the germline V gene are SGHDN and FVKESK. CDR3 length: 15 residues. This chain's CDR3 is CASSPRTGKGEKLFF. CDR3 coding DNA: TGTGCCAGCAGCCCACGGACAGGCAAGGGAGAAAAACTGTTTTTT.

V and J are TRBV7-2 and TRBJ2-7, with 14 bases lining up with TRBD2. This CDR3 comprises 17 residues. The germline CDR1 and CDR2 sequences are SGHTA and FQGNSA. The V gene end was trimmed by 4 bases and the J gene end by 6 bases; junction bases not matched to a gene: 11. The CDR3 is CASSSGLAGVLSGEQYF. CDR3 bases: TGTGCCAGCAGCTCGGGACTAGCGGGAGTGTTATCGGGCGAGCAGTACTTC.

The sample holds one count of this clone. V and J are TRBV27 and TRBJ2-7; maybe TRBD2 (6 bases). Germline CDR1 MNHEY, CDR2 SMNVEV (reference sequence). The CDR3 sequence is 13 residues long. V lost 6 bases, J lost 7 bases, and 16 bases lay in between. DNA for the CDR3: TGTGCCAGCAGGTTGGGCAGGACTAAGGAGCAGTACTTC. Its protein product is CASRLGRTKEQYF.

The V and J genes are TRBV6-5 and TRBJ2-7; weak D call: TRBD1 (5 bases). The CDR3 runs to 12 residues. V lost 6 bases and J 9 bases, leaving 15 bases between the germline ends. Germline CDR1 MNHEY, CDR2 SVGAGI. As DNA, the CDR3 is TGTGCCAGCAGCACTGGGGTGCAGGGGCAGTACTTC. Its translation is CASSTGVQGQYF.

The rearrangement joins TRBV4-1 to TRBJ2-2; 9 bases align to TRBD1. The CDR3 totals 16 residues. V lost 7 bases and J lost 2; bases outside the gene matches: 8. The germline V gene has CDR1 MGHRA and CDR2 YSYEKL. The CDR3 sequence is CASTPGQGPNTGELFF. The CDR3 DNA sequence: TGCGCCAGCACACCCGGACAGGGGCCTAACACCGGGGAGCTGTTTTTT.

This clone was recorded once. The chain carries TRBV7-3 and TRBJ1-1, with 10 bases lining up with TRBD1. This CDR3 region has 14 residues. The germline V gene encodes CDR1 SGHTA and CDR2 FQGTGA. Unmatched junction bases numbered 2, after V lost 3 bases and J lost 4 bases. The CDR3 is CASSFGQGGTEAFF. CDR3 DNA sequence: TGTGCCAGCAGCTTCGGACAGGGGGGCACTGAAGCTTTCTTT.

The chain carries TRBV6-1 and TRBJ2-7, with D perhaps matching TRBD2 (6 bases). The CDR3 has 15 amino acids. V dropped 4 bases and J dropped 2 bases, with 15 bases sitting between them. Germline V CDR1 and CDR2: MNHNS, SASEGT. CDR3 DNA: TGTGCCAGCAGTGGGGACTCCTCAGGCGCCTACGAGCAGTACTTC. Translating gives CASSGDSSGAYEQYF.

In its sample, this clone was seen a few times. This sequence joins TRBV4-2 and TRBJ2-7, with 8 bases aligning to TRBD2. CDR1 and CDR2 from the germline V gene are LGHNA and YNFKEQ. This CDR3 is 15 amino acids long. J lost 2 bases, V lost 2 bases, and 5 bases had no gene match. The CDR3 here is CASSQTAGVAYEQYF. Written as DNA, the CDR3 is TGTGCCAGCAGCCAAACAGCGGGAGTGGCCTACGAGCAGTACTTC.

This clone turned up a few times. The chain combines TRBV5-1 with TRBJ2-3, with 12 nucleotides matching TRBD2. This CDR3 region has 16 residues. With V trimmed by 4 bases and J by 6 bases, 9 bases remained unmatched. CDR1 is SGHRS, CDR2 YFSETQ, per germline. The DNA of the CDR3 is TGCGCCAGCAGCCCGACGGCTGGGACTAGCGGGGATACGCAGTATTTT. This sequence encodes CASSPTAGTSGDTQYF.

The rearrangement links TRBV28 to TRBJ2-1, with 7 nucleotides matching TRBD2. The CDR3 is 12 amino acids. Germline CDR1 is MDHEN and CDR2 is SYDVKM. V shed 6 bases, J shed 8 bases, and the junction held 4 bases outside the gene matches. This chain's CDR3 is CASREREDEQFF. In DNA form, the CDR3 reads TGTGCCAGCAGGGAACGGGAGGATGAGCAGTTCTTC.